Detailed here is one T cell receptor (beta chain). Germline V lookup: CDR1 MNHNS, CDR2 SASEGT. CDR3 length equals 16 residues. J gave up 2 bases and V 4 bases, and 9 bases lay outside the gene matches. The entry originates in a study of shared T cell receptors in the human thymus. Generated by immunoSEQ multiplex PCR, the TCRdb table keeps only in-frame clones and is missing some. The sample has approximately 660,000 clones, over 75% seen once. These data also featured in a second study, about human thymus T cells. That work contributes: Thymus was obtained from resections taken during corrective heart surgery.

Sequencing used thymocytes. The source is a boy younger than two with a congenital heart defect. This rearrangement joins TRBV6-1 to TRBJ2-7; the match to TRBD1 covers 9 bases. The CDR3 region has the DNA TGTGCCAGCAGTGGGCGGACAGGGGCCCCACCCTACGAGCAGTACTTC. Protein sequence: CASSGRTGAPPYEQYF.